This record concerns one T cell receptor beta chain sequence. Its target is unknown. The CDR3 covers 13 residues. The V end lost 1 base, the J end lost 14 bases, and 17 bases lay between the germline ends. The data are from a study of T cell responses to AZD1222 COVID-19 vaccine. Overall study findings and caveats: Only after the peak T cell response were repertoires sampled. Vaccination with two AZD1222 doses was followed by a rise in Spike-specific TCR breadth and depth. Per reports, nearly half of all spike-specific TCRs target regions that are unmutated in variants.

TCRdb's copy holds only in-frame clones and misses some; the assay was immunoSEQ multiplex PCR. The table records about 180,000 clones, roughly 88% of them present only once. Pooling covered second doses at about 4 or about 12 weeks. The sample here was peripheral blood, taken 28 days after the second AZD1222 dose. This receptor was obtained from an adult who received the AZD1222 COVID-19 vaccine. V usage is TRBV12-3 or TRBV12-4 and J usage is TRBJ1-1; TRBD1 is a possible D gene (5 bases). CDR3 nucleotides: TGTGCCAGCAGTTTAGTTGAGGGGCAGGGACGCTTCTTT. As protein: CASSLVEGQGRFF.